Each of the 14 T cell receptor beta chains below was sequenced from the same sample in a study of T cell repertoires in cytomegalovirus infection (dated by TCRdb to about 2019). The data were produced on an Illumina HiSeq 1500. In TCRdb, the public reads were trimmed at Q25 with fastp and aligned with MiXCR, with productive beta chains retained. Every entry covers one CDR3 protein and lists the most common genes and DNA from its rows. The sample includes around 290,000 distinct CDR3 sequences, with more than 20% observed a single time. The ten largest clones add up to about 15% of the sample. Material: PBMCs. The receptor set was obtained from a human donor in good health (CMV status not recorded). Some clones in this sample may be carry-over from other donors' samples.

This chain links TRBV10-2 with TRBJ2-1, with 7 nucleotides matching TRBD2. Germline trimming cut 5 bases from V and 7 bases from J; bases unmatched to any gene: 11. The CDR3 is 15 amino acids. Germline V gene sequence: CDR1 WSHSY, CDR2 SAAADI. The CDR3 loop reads CASSTTSWVGNEQFF. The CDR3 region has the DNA TGCGCCAGCAGTACGACTAGCTGGGTTGGAAATGAGCAGTTCTTC.

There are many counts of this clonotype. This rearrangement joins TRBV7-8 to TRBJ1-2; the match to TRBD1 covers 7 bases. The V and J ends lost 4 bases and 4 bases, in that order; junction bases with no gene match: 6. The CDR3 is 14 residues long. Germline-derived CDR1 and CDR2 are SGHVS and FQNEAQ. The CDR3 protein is CASSSRDSTYGYTF. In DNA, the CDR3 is TGTGCCAGCAGCTCGCGGGACAGCACCTATGGCTACACCTTC.

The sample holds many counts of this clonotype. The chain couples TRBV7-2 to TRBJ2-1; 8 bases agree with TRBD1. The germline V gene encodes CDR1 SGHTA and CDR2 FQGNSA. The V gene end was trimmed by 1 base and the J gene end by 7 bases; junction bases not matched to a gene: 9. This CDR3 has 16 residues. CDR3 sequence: CASSLVGAGGQNEQFF. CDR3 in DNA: TGTGCCAGCAGCTTAGTAGGTGCAGGGGGCCAAAATGAGCAGTTCTTC. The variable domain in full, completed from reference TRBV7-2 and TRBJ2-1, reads GAGVSQSPSNKVTEKGKDVELRCDPISGHTALYWYRQSLGQGLEFLIYFQGNSAPDKSGLPSDRFSAERTGGSVSTLTIQRTQQEDSAVYLCASSLVGAGGQNEQFFGPGTRLTVL.

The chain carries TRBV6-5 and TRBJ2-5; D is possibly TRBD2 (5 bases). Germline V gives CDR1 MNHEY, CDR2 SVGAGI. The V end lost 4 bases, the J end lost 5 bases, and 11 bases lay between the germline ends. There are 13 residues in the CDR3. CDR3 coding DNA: TGTGCCAGCAGTTTCCATGGCGGGGAGACCCAGTACTTC. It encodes CASSFHGGETQYF.

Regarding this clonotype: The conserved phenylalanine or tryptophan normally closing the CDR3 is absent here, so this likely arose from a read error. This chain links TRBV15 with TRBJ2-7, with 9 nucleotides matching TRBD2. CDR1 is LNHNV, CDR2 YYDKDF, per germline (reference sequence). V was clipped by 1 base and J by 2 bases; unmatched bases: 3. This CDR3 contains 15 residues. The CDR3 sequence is CATSRGASGTYEQYC. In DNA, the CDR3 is TGTGCCACCAGCAGAGGGGCTAGCGGGACCTACGAGCAGTACTGC.

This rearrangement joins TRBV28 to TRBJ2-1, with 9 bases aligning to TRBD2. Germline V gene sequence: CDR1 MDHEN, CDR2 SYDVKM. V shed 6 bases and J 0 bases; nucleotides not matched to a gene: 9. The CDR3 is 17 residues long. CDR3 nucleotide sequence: TGTGCCAGCAGCGGGGCTAGCGGGGACAGCTCCTACAATGAGCAGTTCTTC. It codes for CASSGASGDSSYNEQFF.

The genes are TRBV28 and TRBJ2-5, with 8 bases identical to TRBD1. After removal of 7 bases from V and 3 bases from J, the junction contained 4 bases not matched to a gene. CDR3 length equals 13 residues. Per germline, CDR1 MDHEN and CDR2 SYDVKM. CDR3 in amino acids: CASKDRAEETQYF. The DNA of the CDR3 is TGTGCCAGCAAGGACAGGGCCGAAGAGACCCAGTACTTC.

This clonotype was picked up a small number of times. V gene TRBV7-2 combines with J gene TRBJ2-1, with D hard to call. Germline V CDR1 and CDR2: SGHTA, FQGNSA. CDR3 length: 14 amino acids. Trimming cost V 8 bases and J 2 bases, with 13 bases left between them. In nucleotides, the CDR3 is TGTGCCAGCCGCAAGCCCGGGCCCTACAATGAGCAGTTCTTC. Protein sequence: CASRKPGPYNEQFF.

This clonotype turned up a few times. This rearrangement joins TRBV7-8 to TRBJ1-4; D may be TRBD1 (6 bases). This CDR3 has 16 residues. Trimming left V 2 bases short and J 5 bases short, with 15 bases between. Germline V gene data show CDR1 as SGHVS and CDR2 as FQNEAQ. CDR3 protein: CASSLMGGRGNEKLFF. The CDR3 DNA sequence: TGTGCCAGCAGCTTAATGGGAGGAAGGGGGAATGAAAAACTGTTTTTT. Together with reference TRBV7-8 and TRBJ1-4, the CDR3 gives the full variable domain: GAGVSQSPRYKVAKRGQDVALRCDPISGHVSLFWYQQALGQGPEFLTYFQNEAQLDKSGLPSDRFFAERPEGSVSTLKIQRTQQEDSAVYLCASSLMGGRGNEKLFFGSGTQLSVL.

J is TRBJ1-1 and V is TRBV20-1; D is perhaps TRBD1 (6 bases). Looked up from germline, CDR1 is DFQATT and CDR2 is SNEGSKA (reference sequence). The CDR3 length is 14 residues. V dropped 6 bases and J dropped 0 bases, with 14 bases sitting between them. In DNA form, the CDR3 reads TGCAGTGCCCCTGGGGGCAGGTTGAACACTGAAGCTTTCTTT. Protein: CSAPGGRLNTEAFF.

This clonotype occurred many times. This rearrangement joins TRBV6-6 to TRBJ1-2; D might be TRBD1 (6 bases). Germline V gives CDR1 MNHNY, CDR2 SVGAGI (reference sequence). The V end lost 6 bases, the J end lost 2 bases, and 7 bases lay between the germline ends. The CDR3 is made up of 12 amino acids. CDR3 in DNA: TGTGCCAGCAGCGGACAGAACTATGGCTACACCTTC. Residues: CASSGQNYGYTF.

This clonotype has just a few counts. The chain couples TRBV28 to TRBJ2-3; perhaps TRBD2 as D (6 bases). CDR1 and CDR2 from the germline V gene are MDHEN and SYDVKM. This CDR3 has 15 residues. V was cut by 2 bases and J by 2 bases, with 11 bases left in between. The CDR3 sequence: CASSLGGRTTDTQYF. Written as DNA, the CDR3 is TGTGCCAGCAGTTTAGGAGGGAGGACCACAGATACGCAGTATTTT.

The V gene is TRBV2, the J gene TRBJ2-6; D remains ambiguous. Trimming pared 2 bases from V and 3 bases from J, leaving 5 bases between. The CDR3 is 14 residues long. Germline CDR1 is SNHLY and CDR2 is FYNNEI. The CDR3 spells CASSEINGANVLTF. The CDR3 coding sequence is TGTGCCAGCAGTGAAATCAATGGGGCCAACGTCCTGACTTTC.

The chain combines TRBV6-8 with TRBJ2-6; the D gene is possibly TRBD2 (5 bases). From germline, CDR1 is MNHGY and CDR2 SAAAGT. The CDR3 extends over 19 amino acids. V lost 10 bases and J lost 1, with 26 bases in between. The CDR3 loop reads CATKTPSGTGGSGANVLTF. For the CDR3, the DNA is TGTGCCACCAAAACCCCCTCCGGAACTGGCGGGTCTGGGGCCAACGTCCTGACTTTC.